This TCR beta chain derives from a study of blood T cell repertoires in COVID-19. Study details: Sites across the United States, Italy and Spain contributed samples from acute and convalescent COVID-19.

Method: immunoSEQ multiplex PCR; TCRdb's copy keeps in-frame clones and lacks some. Of tens of thousands of clones in the sample, 88% were seen once. This receptor was identified in a man aged 55 to 69 with active COVID-19. Sequencing was performed on peripheral blood.

CDR3 amino acids: CSAATGGGETQYF. The CDR3 DNA follows: TGCAGCGCCGCGACAGGGGGAGGAGAGACCCAGTACTTC. V gene TRBV29-1 combines with J gene TRBJ2-5, with 9 positions matching TRBD1. The J segment lost 4 bases and the V segment lost 7 bases, leaving 7 bases of the junction unmatched. CDR3 length: 13 amino acids. Germline V gene lookup returns CDR1 SQVTM and CDR2 ANQGSEA.